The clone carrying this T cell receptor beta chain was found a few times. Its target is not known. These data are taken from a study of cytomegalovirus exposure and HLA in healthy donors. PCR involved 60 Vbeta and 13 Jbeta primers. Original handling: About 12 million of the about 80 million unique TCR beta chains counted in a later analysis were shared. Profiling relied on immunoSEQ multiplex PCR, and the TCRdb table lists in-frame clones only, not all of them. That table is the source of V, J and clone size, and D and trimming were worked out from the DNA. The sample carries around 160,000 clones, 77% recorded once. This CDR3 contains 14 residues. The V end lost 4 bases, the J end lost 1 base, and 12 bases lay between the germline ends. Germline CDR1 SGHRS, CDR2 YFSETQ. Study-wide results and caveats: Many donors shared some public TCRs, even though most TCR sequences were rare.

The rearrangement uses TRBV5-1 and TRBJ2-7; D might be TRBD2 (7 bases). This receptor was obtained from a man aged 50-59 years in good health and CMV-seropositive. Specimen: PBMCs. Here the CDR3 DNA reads TGCGCCAGCAGCCCTCGGGGGGCTTCCTACGAGCAGTACTTC. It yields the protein CASSPRGASYEQYF.